This T cell receptor beta chain emerged from a study of response to subunit inactivated influenza vaccine. Study conclusions and caveats: Every seasonal influenza vaccination brings in few new T cells, the authors suggested.

A word on this clonotype: Antigen: not known.

One entry per CDR3 protein, called by TCRdb with MiXCR from the RT-PCR reads. Found here are hundreds of thousands of distinct CDR3 sequences, 12% to 15% of them singletons; the top ten hold about 7.4%. The CDR3 is 15 residues long. V dropped 1 base and J dropped 4 bases, with 14 bases sitting between them. Germline assignment: CDR1 SGHAT and CDR2 FQNNGV. The receptor's source is a man aged 50-59 years who received an inactivated influenza vaccine. The sequencing here drew on PBMCs from blood, taken around 14 days before vaccination. The chain recombines TRBV11-2 with TRBJ2-7, with TRBD1 as a possible D gene (6 bases). The CDR3 is CASSLAPGATYEQYF. DNA of the CDR3: TGTGCCAGCAGCTTAGCTCCAGGGGCCACTTACGAGCAGTACTTC.